Listed here are 25 T cell receptor beta chains from one sample, sequenced in a study of radiotherapy plus CTLA-4 blockade in lung cancer. TCRdb's table, derived via immunoSEQ multiplex PCR, lists solely in-frame clones and lacks some. The sample consists of roughly 90,000 clones, about 86% of them appearing once. This specimen consisted of peripheral blood, obtained from a patient treated with radiotherapy plus ipilimumab. The origin of the receptors is a human donor with non-small cell lung cancer that progressed on radiotherapy plus ipilimumab.

This rearrangement joins TRBV6-9 to TRBJ2-2; 12 nucleotides agree with TRBD2. The V segment lost 0 bases and the J segment 6 bases; nucleotides outside the gene matches: 8. CDR1 is MNHGY, CDR2 SVAAGI, per germline. This CDR3 spans 18 amino acids. CDR3 bases: TGTGCCAGCAGTTATTCGCCTAGCGGGAGGGCCCACGCCGGGGAGCTGTTTTTT. Translating it yields CASSYSPSGRAHAGELFF.

The sample holds one count of this clone. V usage is TRBV2 and J usage is TRBJ2-3; D ambiguous. V lost 3 bases and J 5 bases, leaving 15 bases between the germline ends. Germline lookup yields CDR1 SNHLY and CDR2 FYNNEI. The CDR3 has 15 residues. The CDR3 sequence is CASSDRAKARDTQYF. The CDR3 DNA reads as TGTGCCAGCAGTGATCGGGCAAAAGCGAGAGATACGCAGTATTTT.

The chain links TRBV5-6 to TRBJ2-5; TRBD2 matches 8 bases. CDR1 and CDR2 from the germline V gene are SGHDT and YYEEEE. Trimming took 1 base from V and 4 from J; bases not matched to a gene: 9. The CDR3 has 16 amino acids. CDR3 loop: CASSLFGGAEGETQYF. The CDR3 DNA is TGTGCCAGCAGCTTGTTCGGGGGGGCCGAGGGAGAGACCCAGTACTTC.

V and J are TRBV7-6 and TRBJ2-7; TRBD2 is a possible D gene (6 bases). Germline CDR1 reads SGHVS; CDR2 reads FNYEAQ. CDR3 length equals 18 residues. The V and J ends lost 0 bases and 3 bases respectively, with 21 bases between them. The CDR3 is CASSLAIRSTSRDYEQYF. Written as DNA, the CDR3 is TGTGCCAGCAGCTTAGCCATCCGTTCAACTAGCCGAGACTACGAGCAGTACTTC.

The gene calls are TRBV6-5 and TRBJ2-7; a possible D gene is TRBD2 (6 bases). V shed 5 bases and J shed 3 bases, with 14 bases lying between them. The CDR3 is 14 amino acids. CDR1 MNHEY and CDR2 SVGAGI come from the germline V gene. This chain's CDR3 is CASSVSGSSYEQYF. CDR3 DNA: TGTGCCAGCAGTGTAAGCGGGTCCAGCTACGAGCAGTACTTC.

This chain connects TRBV7-9 to TRBJ1-2, with 8 bases lining up with TRBD1. The V and J ends lost 5 bases and 2 bases, in that order; junction bases with no gene match: 7. This CDR3 comprises 15 residues. The germline V gene has CDR1 SEHNR and CDR2 FQNEAQ (reference sequence). CDR3 sequence reads: CASSPDRGSNYGYTF. CDR3 nucleotide sequence: TGTGCCAGCAGCCCCGACAGGGGATCGAACTATGGCTACACCTTC.

CDR3 in amino acids: CASSSTDTQYF. Here the CDR3 DNA reads TGTGCCAGCTCCTCCACAGATACGCAGTATTTT. The chain links TRBV18 to TRBJ2-3; D uncertain. In germline, CDR1 is KGHSH, CDR2 LQKENI. The CDR3 has 11 amino acids. Trimming stripped 6 bases from V and 2 bases from J, with 3 bases between.

The chain combines TRBV6-5 with TRBJ2-1, with 8 bases aligning to TRBD2. The CDR3 loop spans 15 amino acids. The junction had 4 bases not matched to a gene; V was cut back by 4 bases and J by 2 bases. The germline V gene has CDR1 MNHEY and CDR2 SVGAGI. As DNA, the CDR3 is TGTGCCAGCAGTTCGCTAGCGGGCACCTACAATGAGCAGTTCTTC. This encodes CASSSLAGTYNEQFF.

This clone was detected once. The chain combines TRBV10-2 with TRBJ2-6, with 9 bases identical to TRBD1. The trim removed 11 bases at V and 0 bases at J, leaving 5 bases unmatched. This CDR3 has 15 amino acids. CDR1 is WSHSY and CDR2 is SAAADI in the germline V gene. CDR3 residues: CAAGTGSSGANVLTF. The DNA for the CDR3 is TGCGCCGCTGGGACAGGGAGCTCTGGGGCCAACGTCCTGACTTTC.

This chain joins TRBV5-6 and TRBJ2-7, with D hard to call. Trimming removed 4 bases at V and 4 bases at J, with 18 bases between. This CDR3 has 15 residues. Germline V gene lookup returns CDR1 SGHDT and CDR2 YYEEEE. In DNA form, the CDR3 reads TGTGCCAGCAGCACAGCGCTCGATAGCTTTTACGAGCAGTACTTC. Amino acids: CASSTALDSFYEQYF.

This rearrangement joins TRBV6-5 to TRBJ1-2; D is undetermined. Germline V gene data show CDR1 as MNHEY and CDR2 as SVGAGI. The CDR3 runs 14 residues. Trimming shortened V by 0 bases and J by 7 bases, and 12 bases separated the two germline ends. CDR3 DNA sequence: TGTGCCAGCAGTTACTCACTAGGCACTGGTGGCTACACCTTC. This gives the protein CASSYSLGTGGYTF.

J is TRBJ2-3 and V is TRBV27; D is unclear. CDR1 is MNHEY, CDR2 SMNVEV, per germline (reference sequence). Trimming pared 5 bases from V and 0 bases from J, leaving 18 bases between. This CDR3 is 17 amino acids long. CDR3 residues: CASSPPSARSSTDTQYF. CDR3 in DNA: TGTGCCAGCAGTCCTCCCTCAGCGAGGTCTAGCACAGATACGCAGTATTTT.

The rearrangement joins TRBV9 to TRBJ2-1, with 8 bases that match TRBD2. This CDR3 comprises 18 residues. Germline lookup yields CDR1 SGDLS and CDR2 YYNGEE. V gave up 0 bases and J gave up 0 bases; unmatched junction bases: 8. CDR3 sequence reads: CASSVAGTRGSSYNEQFF. The CDR3 coding sequence is TGTGCCAGCAGCGTAGCCGGGACTAGGGGGAGCTCCTACAATGAGCAGTTCTTC.

This chain connects TRBV18 to TRBJ1-3, with TRBD1 as a possible D gene (6 bases). The CDR3 length is 15 residues. Germline V CDR1 and CDR2: KGHSH, LQKENI. Trimming cost V 4 bases and J 0 bases, with 10 bases left between them. The CDR3 loop reads CASSLDRSSGNTIYF. DNA of the CDR3: TGTGCCAGCTCACTAGACAGGTCCTCTGGAAACACCATATATTTT.

This clone was detected once. The chain couples TRBV18 to TRBJ1-4; D is unresolved. V gave up 6 bases and J gave up 3 bases, with 14 bases separating them. Germline V gene lookup returns CDR1 KGHSH and CDR2 LQKENI. The length of the CDR3 is 15 residues. The DNA of the CDR3 is TGTGCCAGCTCTGTAGGCGGGGTGCCTAATGAAAAACTGTTTTTT. Encoded protein: CASSVGGVPNEKLFF. Looking up the rest from reference TRBV18 and TRBJ1-4 gives the full variable domain: NAGVMQNPRHLVRRRGQEARLRCSPMKGHSHVYWYRQLPEEGLKFMVYLQKENIIDESGMPKERFSAEFPKEGPSILRIQQVVRGDSAAYFCASSVGGVPNEKLFFGSGTQLSVL.

V usage is TRBV6-5 and J usage is TRBJ2-1; a weak D match, TRBD2 (6 bases). V gave up 6 bases and J gave up 8 bases, with 20 bases separating them. This CDR3 spans 15 amino acids. Germline V lookup: CDR1 MNHEY, CDR2 SVGAGI. The CDR3 DNA reads as TGTGCCAGCAGACCACCGGGACTTCCAGTGGATGAGCAGTTCTTC. As protein: CASRPPGLPVDEQFF.

This clone was counted once. The chain has TRBV4-2 and TRBJ2-1; no definite D call. The CDR3 is 13 amino acids. Germline V lookup: CDR1 LGHNA, CDR2 YNFKEQ. Trimming removed 4 bases from V and 5 bases from J, with 9 bases in between. CDR3 in DNA: TGTGCCAGCAGCCCTGACTGGGACAATGAGCAGTTCTTC. This translates into CASSPDWDNEQFF.

The chain links TRBV28 to TRBJ2-1; 10 nucleotides line up with TRBD2. Germline V lookup: CDR1 MDHEN, CDR2 SYDVKM. There are 15 residues in the CDR3. V shed 6 bases, J shed 4 bases, and the junction held 6 bases outside the gene matches. The CDR3 sequence is CASSSSGSGYNEQFF. CDR3 coding DNA: TGTGCCAGCAGCTCTAGCGGGAGCGGTTACAATGAGCAGTTCTTC.

This clone was recorded a few times. The chain links TRBV5-4 to TRBJ2-7, with 8 bases identical to TRBD2. Germline loops: CDR1 SGHNT, CDR2 YYREEE (reference sequence). There are 14 residues in the CDR3. Trimming cost V 4 bases and J 1 base; bases outside gene matches: 4. In DNA form, the CDR3 reads TGTGCCAGCAGCCGGGGGGGAGGATCCTACGAGCAGTACTTC. Its translation is CASSRGGGSYEQYF. The variable domain in full, completed from reference TRBV5-4 and TRBJ2-7, reads ETGVTQSPTHLIKTRGQQVTLRCSSQSGHNTVSWYQQALGQGPQFIFQYYREEENGRGNFPPRFSGLQFPNYSSELNVNALELDDSALYLCASSRGGGSYEQYFGPGTRLTVT.

V usage is TRBV27 and J usage is TRBJ2-6, with D unclear. V was trimmed by 8 bases and J by 0 bases, leaving 11 bases between them. Looked up from germline, CDR1 is MNHEY and CDR2 is SMNVEV (reference sequence). This CDR3 has 15 residues. CDR3 sequence (DNA): TGTGCCAGCGGCGTGCCCTCCTCTGGGGCCAACGTCCTGACTTTC. This gives the protein CASGVPSSGANVLTF. The entire variable domain, with the rest obtained from reference TRBV27 and TRBJ2-6, is as follows: EAQVTQNPRYLITVTGKKLTVTCSQNMNHEYMSWYRQDPGLGLRQIYYSMNVEVTDKGDVPEGYKVSRKEKRNFPLILESPSPNQTSLYFCASGVPSSGANVLTFGAGSRLTVL.

V gene TRBV5-6 combines with J gene TRBJ2-7; D is ambiguous. The CDR3 has 13 amino acids. Trimming cost V 3 bases and J 2 bases, with 9 bases left between them. The V gene's germline CDR1 is SGHDT and CDR2 YYEEEE. The CDR3 loop is CASSYGRPYEQYF. The CDR3 bases are TGTGCCAGCAGCTACGGACGGCCCTACGAGCAGTACTTC.

As to this clone: This sample also contains other DNA sequences that code for the same CDR3. V and J are TRBV6-6 and TRBJ2-2, with 7 bases lining up with TRBD1. CDR1 and CDR2 from the germline V gene are MNHNY and SVGAGI (reference sequence). The V segment lost 8 bases and the J segment 3 bases; nucleotides outside the gene matches: 6. The CDR3 runs to 14 residues. CDR3 protein: CASGDRPHTGELFF. Written as DNA, the CDR3 is TGTGCCAGCGGGGACAGACCTCACACCGGGGAGCTGTTTTTT.

CDR3 in amino acids: CASSSGVTGELFF. CDR3 nucleotide sequence: TGCGCCAGCAGCTCGGGGGTCACCGGGGAGCTGTTTTTT. V gene TRBV5-1 combines with J gene TRBJ2-2, with D possibly being TRBD2 (6 bases). Trimming shortened V by 3 bases and J by 4 bases, and 7 bases separated the two germline ends. The CDR3 is made up of 13 amino acids. Germline V CDR1 and CDR2: SGHRS, YFSETQ.

This rearrangement joins TRBV18 to TRBJ2-2, with 11 bases identical to TRBD2. This CDR3 contains 16 residues. Germline V gives CDR1 KGHSH, CDR2 LQKENI. V was pared by 3 bases and J by 4 bases, with 4 bases of the junction left unmatched. This CDR3 is CASSPLGTSGTGELFF. CDR3 sequence (DNA): TGTGCCAGCTCACCCTTAGGGACTAGCGGCACCGGGGAGCTGTTTTTT. Together with reference TRBV18 and TRBJ2-2, the CDR3 gives the full variable domain: NAGVMQNPRHLVRRRGQEARLRCSPMKGHSHVYWYRQLPEEGLKFMVYLQKENIIDESGMPKERFSAEFPKEGPSILRIQQVVRGDSAAYFCASSPLGTSGTGELFFGEGSRLTVL.

As for this clone: Other nucleotide sequences in the sample specify the same CDR3. This sequence joins TRBV5-1 and TRBJ2-7, with TRBD2 as a possible D gene (5 bases). The CDR3 is made up of 15 amino acids. Trimming cost V 0 bases and J 0 bases, with 10 bases left between them. From germline, CDR1 is SGHRS and CDR2 YFSETQ. The CDR3 nucleotides are TGCGCCAGCAGCTTGGCCAGCGGAAGCTCCTACGAGCAGTACTTC. This encodes CASSLASGSSYEQYF.